This T cell receptor (beta chain) originates from a study of blood T cell repertoires in COVID-19. For the study at large: PBMCs, B-cell-depleted T cells, or T cells were the source of the cDNA or gDNA that made up the material.

One Seattle source followed patients from active infection through their disease course. Per the original data handling: Reference gene primer amplification gave nucleated cell count estimates. Here immunoSEQ multiplex PCR was the method, and the copy in TCRdb shows in-frame clones only, minus some. D and trimming come from the DNA, and the V and J calls and clone size come from that table. This sample has 200,000 to 250,000 clones, with approximately 85% found just once. Trimming took 3 bases from V and 3 from J; bases not matched to a gene: 9. The CDR3 is made up of 17 amino acids. Germline lookup yields CDR1 SGHVS and CDR2 FNYEAQ.

Input material: peripheral blood. The rearrangement links TRBV7-6 to TRBJ2-1; TRBD2 matches at 9 bases. The sequence was obtained from a woman in her sixties or seventies with COVID-19, enrolled during active disease. As DNA, the CDR3 is TGTGCCAGCAGCTTTTATTTAGCGGGAGCTAGCTACAATGAGCAGTTCTTC. Translation: CASSFYLAGASYNEQFF.